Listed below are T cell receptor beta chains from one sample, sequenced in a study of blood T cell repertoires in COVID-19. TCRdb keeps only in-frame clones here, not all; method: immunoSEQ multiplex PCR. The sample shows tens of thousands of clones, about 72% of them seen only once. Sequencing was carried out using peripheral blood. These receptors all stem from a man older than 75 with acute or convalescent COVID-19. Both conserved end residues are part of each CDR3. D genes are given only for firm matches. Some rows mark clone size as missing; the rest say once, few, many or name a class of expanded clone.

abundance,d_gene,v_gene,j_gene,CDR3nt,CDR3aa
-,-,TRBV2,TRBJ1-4,TGTGCCAGCAGTGATCAAGGGGAGGGGAGTGAAAAACTGTTTTTT,CASSDQGEGSEKLFF
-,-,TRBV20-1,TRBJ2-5,TGCAGTGCTAGTGTACAGAACCAAGAGACCCAGTACTTC,CSASVQNQETQYF
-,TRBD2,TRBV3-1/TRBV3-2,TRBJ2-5,TGTGCCAGCAGCTCCCGACTAGCGGGGGGGCAAGAGACCCAGTACTTC,CASSSRLAGGQETQYF
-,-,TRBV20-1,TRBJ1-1,TGCAGTGCTTTCAAGAACACTGAAGCTTTCTTT,CSAFKNTEAFF
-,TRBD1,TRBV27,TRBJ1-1,TGTGCCAGCGGACAGGGGGGGGCCACTGAAGCTTTCTTT,CASGQGGATEAFF
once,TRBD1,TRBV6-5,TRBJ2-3,TGTGCCAGCAGCAGGACAGGGCGGGCAGATACGCAGTATTTT,CASSRTGRADTQYF
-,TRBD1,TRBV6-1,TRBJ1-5,TGTGCCAGCAGTGAATTCAGGACAGGGTATCAGCCCCAGCATTTT,CASSEFRTGYQPQHF
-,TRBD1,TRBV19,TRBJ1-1,TGTGCCAGTAAATCAGGGGGCATGAACACTGAAGCTTTCTTT,CASKSGGMNTEAFF
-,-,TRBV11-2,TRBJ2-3,TGTGCCAGCAGCTTAGCTCTATTAGATACGCAGTATTTT,CASSLALLDTQYF
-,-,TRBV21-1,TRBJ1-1,TGTGCCAGCAGCAAAGAGAGGGGGGGTTTAATGAACACTGAAGCTTTCTTT,CASSKERGGLMNTEAFF
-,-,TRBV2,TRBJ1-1,TGTGCCAGTAAGGGGATTAGGGGACAGAACACTGAAGCTTTCTTT,CASKGIRGQNTEAFF
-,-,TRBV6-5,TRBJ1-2,TGTGCCAGCACCGGGACTGATTACTATGGCTACACCTTC,CASTGTDYYGYTF
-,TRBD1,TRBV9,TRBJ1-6,TGTGCCAGCAGCGTAGGACAGGGGAATTCACCCCTCCACTTT,CASSVGQGNSPLHF
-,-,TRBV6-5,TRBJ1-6,TGTGCCAGCATAAAGACAGTAAATAATTCACCCCTCCACTTT,CASIKTVNNSPLHF